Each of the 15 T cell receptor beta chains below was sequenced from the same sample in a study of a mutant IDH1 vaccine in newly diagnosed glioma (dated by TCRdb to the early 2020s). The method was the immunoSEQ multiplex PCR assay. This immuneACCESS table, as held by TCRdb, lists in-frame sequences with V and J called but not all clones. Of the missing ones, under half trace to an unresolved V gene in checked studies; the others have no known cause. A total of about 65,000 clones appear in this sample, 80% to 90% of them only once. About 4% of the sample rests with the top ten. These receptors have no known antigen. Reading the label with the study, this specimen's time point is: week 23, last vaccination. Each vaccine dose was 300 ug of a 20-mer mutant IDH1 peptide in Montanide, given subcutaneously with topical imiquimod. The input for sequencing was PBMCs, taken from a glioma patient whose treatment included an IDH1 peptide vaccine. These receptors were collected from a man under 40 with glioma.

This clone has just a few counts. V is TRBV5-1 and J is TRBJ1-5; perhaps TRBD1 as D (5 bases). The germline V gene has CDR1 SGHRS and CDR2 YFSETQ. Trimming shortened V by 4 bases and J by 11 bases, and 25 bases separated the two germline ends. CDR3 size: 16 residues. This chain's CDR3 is CASSDRDPSRWKAQHF. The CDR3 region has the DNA TGCGCCAGCAGCGACCGGGACCCCTCGAGGTGGAAGGCCCAGCATTTT.

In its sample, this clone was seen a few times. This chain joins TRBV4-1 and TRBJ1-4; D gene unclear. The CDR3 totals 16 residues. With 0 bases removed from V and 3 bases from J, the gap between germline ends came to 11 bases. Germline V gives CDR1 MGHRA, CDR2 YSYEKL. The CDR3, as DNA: TGCGCCAGCAGCCAAGAAGGGCAGGCCCCTAATGAAAAACTGTTTTTT. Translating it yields CASSQEGQAPNEKLFF.

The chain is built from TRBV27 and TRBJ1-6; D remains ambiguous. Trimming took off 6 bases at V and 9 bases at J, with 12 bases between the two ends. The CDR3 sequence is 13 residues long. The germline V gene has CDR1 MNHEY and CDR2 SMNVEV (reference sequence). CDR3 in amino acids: CASSPNGVSPLHF. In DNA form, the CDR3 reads TGTGCCAGCAGCCCTAACGGAGTTTCACCCCTCCACTTT.

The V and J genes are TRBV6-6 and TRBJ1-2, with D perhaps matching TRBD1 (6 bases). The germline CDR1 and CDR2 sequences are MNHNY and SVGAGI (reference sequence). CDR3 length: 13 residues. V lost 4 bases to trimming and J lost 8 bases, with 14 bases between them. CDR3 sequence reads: CASSFQGLEGYTF. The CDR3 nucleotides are TGTGCCAGCAGTTTTCAGGGGCTAGAAGGCTACACCTTC.

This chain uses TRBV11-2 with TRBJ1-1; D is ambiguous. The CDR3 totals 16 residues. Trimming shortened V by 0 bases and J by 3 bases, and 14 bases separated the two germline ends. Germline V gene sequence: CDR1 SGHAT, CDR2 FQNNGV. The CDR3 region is CASSLDLRSGDTEAFF. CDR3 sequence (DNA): TGTGCCAGCAGCTTAGATCTAAGGTCGGGTGACACTGAAGCTTTCTTT.

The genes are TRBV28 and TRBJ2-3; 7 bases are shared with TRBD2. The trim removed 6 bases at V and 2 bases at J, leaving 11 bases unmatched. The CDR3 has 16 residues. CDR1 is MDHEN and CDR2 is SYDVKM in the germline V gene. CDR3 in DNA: TGTGCCAGCAGCCCAGGCGGTCGGGGGGACACAGATACGCAGTATTTT. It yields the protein CASSPGGRGDTDTQYF.

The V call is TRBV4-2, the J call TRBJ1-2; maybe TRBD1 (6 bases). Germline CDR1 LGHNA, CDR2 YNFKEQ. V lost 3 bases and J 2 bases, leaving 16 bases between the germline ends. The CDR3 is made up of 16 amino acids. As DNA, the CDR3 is TGTGCCAGCAGCCAGGTCGACAGGTTGACCAACTATGGCTACACCTTC. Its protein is CASSQVDRLTNYGYTF.

As DNA, the CDR3 is TGTGCCAGCAGTGGTCCCCAAACAGGGGACGCGTACGAGCAGTACTTC. This sequence encodes CASSGPQTGDAYEQYF. The rearrangement uses TRBV2 and TRBJ2-7; TRBD1 matches at 7 bases. The length of the CDR3 is 16 residues. V lost 4 bases, J lost 4 bases, and 13 bases stayed unmatched. Germline V gene data show CDR1 as SNHLY and CDR2 as FYNNEI.

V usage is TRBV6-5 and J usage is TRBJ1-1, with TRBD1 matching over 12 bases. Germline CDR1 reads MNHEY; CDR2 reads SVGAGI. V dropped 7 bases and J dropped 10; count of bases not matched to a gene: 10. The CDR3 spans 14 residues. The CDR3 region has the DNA TGTGCCAGCATCGCCTCCGGGACAGGGGGCGGAGCTTTCTTT. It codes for CASIASGTGGGAFF.

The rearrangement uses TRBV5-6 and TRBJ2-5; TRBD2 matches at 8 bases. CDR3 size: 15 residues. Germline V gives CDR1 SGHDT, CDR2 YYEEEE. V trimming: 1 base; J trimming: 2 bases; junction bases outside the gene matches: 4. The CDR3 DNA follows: TGTGCCAGCAGCTTGAAAGGACTAGCACAAGAGACCCAGTACTTC. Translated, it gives CASSLKGLAQETQYF.

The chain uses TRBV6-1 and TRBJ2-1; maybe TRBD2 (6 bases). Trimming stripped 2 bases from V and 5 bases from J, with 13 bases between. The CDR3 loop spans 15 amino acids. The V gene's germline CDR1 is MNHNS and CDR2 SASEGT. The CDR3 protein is CASSEYLARNNEQFF. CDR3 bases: TGTGCCAGCAGTGAATATCTAGCGCGGAACAATGAGCAGTTCTTC.

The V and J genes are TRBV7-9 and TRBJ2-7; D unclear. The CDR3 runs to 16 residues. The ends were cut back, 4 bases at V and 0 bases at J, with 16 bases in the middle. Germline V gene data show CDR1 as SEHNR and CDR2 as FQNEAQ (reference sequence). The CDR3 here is CASSSPSGSVSYEQYF. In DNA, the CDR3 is TGTGCCAGCAGCTCCCCGAGTGGGTCAGTCTCCTACGAGCAGTACTTC.

This chain's CDR3 is CASSQGGTGRFVNRDTEAFF. The CDR3 nucleotides read TGCGCCAGCAGCCAAGGGGGGACAGGAAGGTTTGTAAATCGGGACACTGAAGCTTTCTTT. The chain joins TRBV4-1 to TRBJ1-1, with 8 positions matching TRBD1. Germline V gene lookup returns CDR1 MGHRA and CDR2 YSYEKL. V lost 1 base and J lost 3; bases outside the gene matches: 19. The CDR3 runs 20 residues.

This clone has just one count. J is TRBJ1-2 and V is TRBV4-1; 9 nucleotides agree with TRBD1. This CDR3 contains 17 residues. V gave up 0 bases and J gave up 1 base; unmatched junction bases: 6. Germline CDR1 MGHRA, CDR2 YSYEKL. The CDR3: CASSQDGKGQGNYGYTF. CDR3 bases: TGCGCCAGCAGCCAAGATGGAAAGGGACAGGGTAACTATGGCTACACCTTC.

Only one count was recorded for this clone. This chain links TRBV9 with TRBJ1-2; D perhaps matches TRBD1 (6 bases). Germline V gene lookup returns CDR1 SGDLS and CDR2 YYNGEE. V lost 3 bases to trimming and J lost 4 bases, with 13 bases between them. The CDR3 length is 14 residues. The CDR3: CASSDPGQIYGYTF. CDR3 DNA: TGTGCCAGCAGCGATCCCGGACAGATCTATGGCTACACCTTC.